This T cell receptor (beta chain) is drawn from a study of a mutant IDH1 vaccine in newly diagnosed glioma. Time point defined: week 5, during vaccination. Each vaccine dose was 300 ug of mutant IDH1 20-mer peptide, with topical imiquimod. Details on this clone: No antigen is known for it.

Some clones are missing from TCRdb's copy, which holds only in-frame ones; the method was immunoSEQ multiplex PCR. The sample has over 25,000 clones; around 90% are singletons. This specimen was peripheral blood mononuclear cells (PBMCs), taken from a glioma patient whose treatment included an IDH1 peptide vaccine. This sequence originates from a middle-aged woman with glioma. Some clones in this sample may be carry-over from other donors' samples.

CDR3 DNA: TGTGCCAGCAGCTTCGCGCTCACTGGGGCCAACGTCCTGACTTTC. This gives the protein CASSFALTGANVLTF. V usage is TRBV5-8 and J usage is TRBJ2-6; D not certain. The germline V and J ends were trimmed by 2 bases and 2 bases, with 8 bases remaining between them. The CDR3 length is 15 residues. In germline, CDR1 is SGHTS, CDR2 YDEGEE. The full variable domain, its missing parts supplied by reference TRBV5-8 and TRBJ2-6, is EAGVTQSPTHLIKTRGQQATLRCSPISGHTSVYWYQQALGLGLQFLLWYDEGEERNRGNFPPRFSGRQFPNYSSELNVNALELEDSALYLCASSFALTGANVLTFGAGSRLTVL.